What follows describes a single T cell receptor (beta chain). This clone has just one count. Its antigen specificity is not known. Base qualities are not provided; no much larger clone lies one nucleotide away. Trimming removed 0 bases from V and 9 bases from J, leaving 15 bases between the germline ends. The germline V gene yields SGHVS for CDR1 and FNYEAQ for CDR2. The CDR3 runs 15 residues from the cysteine to the phenylalanine. The retained sequence is limited to the CDR3, 45 bases, with the frame set at the first base. This entry is derived from a study of PD-L1 blockade in urothelial cancer (dated by TCRdb to about 2017). Concerning the study at large: Every patient began therapy in the mid-2010s and was given atezolizumab 1,200 mg intravenously every 3 weeks. About nine tenths of the roughly 29 patients were identified as males with urothelial cancer of bladder origin, and a prior smoking history was reported by 18 of 29 patients. An ECOG performance status of 0 or 1 was recorded for the patients, and 0 to 3 prior chemotherapy regimens had been received by the patients. Blood samples were analyzed at two time points: 3 weeks after treatment start (second dose) and 6 weeks after treatment start. Blood samples yielded a median of around 140,000 T cells and more than 80,000 unique TCRs, with median clonality 0.080. The study, an exploratory multi-omic analysis, examined somatic, immune and clinical correlates of response to PD-L1 blockade with atezolizumab in urothelial cancer. Pretreatment tumor samples, along with matched peripheral blood serially collected before and after atezolizumab treatment, were subjected to TCR sequencing. Durable clinical benefit was defined as progression-free survival longer than 6 months, and TCR features were also tested against progression-free and overall survival. In the same patients, whole exome sequencing and RNA sequencing of pretreatment tumors were performed in addition to TCR sequencing. Eight or nine patients reached durable clinical benefit, while 20 patients did not. Pretreatment blood TCR-seq was available for twenty-nine patients, at least one posttreatment blood collection was obtained for around 25 patients, and tumor TCR-seq was available for around 25 patients.

Overall study results and their limits: Greater expansion of tumor-associated TCR clones in peripheral blood 3 weeks after the start of treatment was observed in patients with durable benefit (n of about 20, p = 0.022). Because the sample size was small (n = 29) and many of the analyses were exploratory, the results are meant to be hypothesis-generating. Improved progression-free and overall survival was found to be associated with pretreatment peripheral blood TCR clonality below the median.

Each PCR received spiked-in synthetic TCR analog templates so that absolute template abundance could be estimated from read counts. The immunoSEQ assay was used to amplify TCRbeta CDR3 regions from genomic DNA with bias-controlled V and J gene primers. Sequencing of rearranged TCRbeta segments was performed at approximately 20X coverage. The paper's data handling went like this. Sequencing errors were corrected by clustering, and CDR3s were annotated against IMGT so that V, D and J genes could be assigned. Out-of-frame and stop-codon sequences were excluded, and only productive TCRbeta rearrangements were used in downstream analyses. Clonality was calculated as one minus the Shannon entropy normalized by the log of the number of unique productive sequences. Fisher's exact test with Benjamini-Hochberg correction, at a threshold of adjusted p below 0.01, was used to find clones that differed between time points or between blood and tumor. In its TCRdb copy, this immuneACCESS table keeps in-frame sequences only and misses some clones. Where compared with another copy, unresolved V genes explain less than half of these, and the others have no known cause. V, J and clone size reflect that table, while D and trimming were determined from the DNA. Here the sample has about 23,000 clones; around 90% occur a single time. The top ten clonotypes cover around 11% of the sample.

What this sample's time point label stands for: peripheral blood 6 weeks after treatment start. A total of 25 to 35 patients with locally advanced or metastatic urothelial carcinoma, treated at Memorial Sloan Kettering on a trial protocol, made up the cohort. Peripheral blood mononuclear cells were collected from each patient pretreatment and during treatment, giving between 1 and 8 total time points per patient. The Qiagen DNeasy Blood extraction kit was used to purify genomic DNA from total PBMCs and tumor samples. PBMCs were collected pretreatment and during treatment, and were isolated and stored as previously described.

The clonotype was recovered from a woman aged 60-70 years with urothelial cancer. Rearrangement joined TRBV7-6 to TRBJ2-1; the D gene is perhaps TRBD2, on 5 matching bases. The sequencing used PBMCs, collected around atezolizumab (anti-PD-L1) treatment. The DNA sequence reads TGTGCCAGCAGCTTAGCCAGGACCGGACTGTCTGAGCAGTTCTTC. Its protein product is CASSLARTGLSEQFF. Outside the CDR3, residues come from the reference TRBV7-6 and TRBJ2-1 proteins, so the full variable domain is: GAGVSQSPRYKVTKRGQDVALRCDPISGHVSLYWYRQALGQGPEFLTYFNYEAQQDKSGLPNDRFSAERPEGSISTLTIQRTEQRDSAMYRCASSLARTGLSEQFFGPGTRLTVL.